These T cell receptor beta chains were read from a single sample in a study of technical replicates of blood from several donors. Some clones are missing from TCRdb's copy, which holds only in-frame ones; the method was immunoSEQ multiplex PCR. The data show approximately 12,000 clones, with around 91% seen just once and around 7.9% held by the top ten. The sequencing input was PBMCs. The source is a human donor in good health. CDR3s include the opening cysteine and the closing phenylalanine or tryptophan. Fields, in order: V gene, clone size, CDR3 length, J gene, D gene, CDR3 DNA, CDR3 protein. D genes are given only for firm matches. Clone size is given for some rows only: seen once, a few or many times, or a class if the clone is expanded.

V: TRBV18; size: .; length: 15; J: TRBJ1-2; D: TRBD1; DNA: TGTGCCAGCTCACCACCGGGGACAGGGGTCGGTGGCTACACCTTC; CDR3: CASSPPGTGVGGYTF
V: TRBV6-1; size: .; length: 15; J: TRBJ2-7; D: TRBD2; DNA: TGTGCCAGCAGTGAAGGCGCGGGAGGAAACTACGAGCAGTACTTC; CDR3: CASSEGAGGNYEQYF
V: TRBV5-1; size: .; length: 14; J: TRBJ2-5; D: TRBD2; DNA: TGCGCCAGCAGTCCTACTAGCGGTCAAGAGACCCAGTACTTC; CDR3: CASSPTSGQETQYF
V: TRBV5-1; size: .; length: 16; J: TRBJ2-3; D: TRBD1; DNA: TGCGCCAGCAGCTTGGGGACAGGGGCTAACACAGATACGCAGTATTTT; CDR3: CASSLGTGANTDTQYF
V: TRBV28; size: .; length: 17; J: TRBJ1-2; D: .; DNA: TGTGCCAGCAGCCGTCCTGTAGGGTCGGCAGGGGACTATGGCTACACCTTC; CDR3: CASSRPVGSAGDYGYTF
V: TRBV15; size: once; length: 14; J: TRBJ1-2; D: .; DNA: TGTGCCACCAGATCCGGAGGGACTAACTATGGCTACACCTTC; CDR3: CATRSGGTNYGYTF
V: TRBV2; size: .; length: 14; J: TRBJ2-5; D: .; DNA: TGTGCCAGCAGTGAGGGGTGGGAGAGGGAGACCCAGTACTTC; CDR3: CASSEGWERETQYF
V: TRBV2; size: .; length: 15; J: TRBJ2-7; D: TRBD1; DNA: TGTGCCAGCAGTGAATACGGGACAGCCTCCTACGAGCAGTACTTC; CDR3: CASSEYGTASYEQYF
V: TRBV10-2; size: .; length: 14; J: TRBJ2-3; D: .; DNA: TGCGCCAGCAGTGACGGAGGGGGGGGAGATACGCAGTATTTT; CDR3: CASSDGGGGDTQYF
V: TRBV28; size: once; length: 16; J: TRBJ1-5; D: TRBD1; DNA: TGTGCCAGCAGTGTCGCGGGACAGGGGGCCGGTCAGCCCCAGCATTTT; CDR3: CASSVAGQGAGQPQHF
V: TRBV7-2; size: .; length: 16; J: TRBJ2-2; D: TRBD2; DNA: TGTGCCAGCAGCTTTTTTCTAGCGGGAGACACCGGGGAGCTGTTTTTT; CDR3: CASSFFLAGDTGELFF
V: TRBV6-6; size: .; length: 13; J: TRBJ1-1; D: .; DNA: TGTGCCAGCAGTCAGGTGGGGAACACTGAAGCTTTCTTT; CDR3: CASSQVGNTEAFF
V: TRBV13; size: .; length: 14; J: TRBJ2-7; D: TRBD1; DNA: TGTGCCAGCAGCCGGGACAGGAGTTATTACGAGCAGTACTTC; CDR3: CASSRDRSYYEQYF
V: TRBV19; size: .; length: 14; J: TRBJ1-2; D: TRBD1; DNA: TGTGCCAGTAGTATGGGACAGGGAGAAACGGGCTACACCTTC; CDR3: CASSMGQGETGYTF
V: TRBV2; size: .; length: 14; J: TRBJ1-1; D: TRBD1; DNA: TGTGCCAGCAGCGTGGGACAGACTAACACTGAAGCTTTCTTT; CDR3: CASSVGQTNTEAFF
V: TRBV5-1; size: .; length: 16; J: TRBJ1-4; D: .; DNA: TGCGCCAGCAGCTTGGAACAGTCTACAACTAATGAAAAACTGTTTTTT; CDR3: CASSLEQSTTNEKLFF
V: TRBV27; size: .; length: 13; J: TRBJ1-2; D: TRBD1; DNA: TGTGCCAGCAGTTTAGCCAGGGGGTATGGCTACACCTTC; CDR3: CASSLARGYGYTF